Listed below are T cell receptor beta chains from one sample, sequenced in a study of technical replicates of blood from a handful of donors. Repertoires were generated with immunoSEQ multiplex PCR, while TCRdb's copy carries only in-frame clones and drops some. This table has about 85,000 clones, 90% to 95% appearing once. The specimen sequenced was T cells isolated from PBMCs. The receptors stem from a human donor in good health. Both conserved end residues are part of each CDR3.

V,length,CDR3
TRBV15,13,CATSLMKEEAQHF
TRBV18,16,CASSASGSPSADTQYF
TRBV9,17,CASSVEGGGTGRYEQYF
TRBV7-2,18,CASSPRTGAGSGANVLTF
TRBV2,15,CASSRLAGGRNEQFF
TRBV6-4,15,CASSDSPGQMYGYTF
TRBV4-1,15,CASSYRDRGFDEQYF
TRBV7-2,13,CASSPITNSPLHF
TRBV6-5,16,CASSYRAGANTGELFF
TRBV2,17,CASSSSGTGGRNSPLHF
TRBV5-6,17,CASSGGTSGLSSYEQYF
TRBV4-1,16,CASSQTDAGGGYEQYF
TRBV27,17,CASSSRLAGGPGNEQFF
TRBV27,18,CASSCYRTGGCNPYGYTF
TRBV18,16,CASSPVSGGVGYEQYF
TRBV30,14,CAWRGGRVFRGYTF
TRBV19,15,CASSTPVSRGFEQYF
TRBV5-6,12,CASSLGGLEQYF
TRBV19,15,CASSIDRESTDTQYF
TRBV5-1,15,CASRLMTVTNEKLFF
TRBV5-1,15,CASTLGGLGGETQYF
TRBV9,15,CASSVVGQANYGYTF
TRBV19,15,CASSIPGQGLDGYTF
TRBV15,14,CATSRVRVDYGYTF